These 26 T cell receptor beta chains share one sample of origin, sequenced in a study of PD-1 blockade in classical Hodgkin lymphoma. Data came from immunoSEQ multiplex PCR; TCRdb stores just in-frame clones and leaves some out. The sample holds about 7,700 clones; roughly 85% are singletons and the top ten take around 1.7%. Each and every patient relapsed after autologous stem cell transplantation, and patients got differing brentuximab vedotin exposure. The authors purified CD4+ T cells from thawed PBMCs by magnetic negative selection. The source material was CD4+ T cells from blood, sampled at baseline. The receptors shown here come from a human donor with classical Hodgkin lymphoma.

The CDR3 loop reads CASSLDWGSSGGGDTQYF. The CDR3 nucleotides read TGTGCCAGCAGCTTGGATTGGGGGTCTAGCGGGGGAGGGGATACGCAGTATTTT. This sequence joins TRBV5-4 and TRBJ2-3, with 10 bases identical to TRBD2. Trimming cost V 0 bases and J 6 bases; bases outside gene matches: 13. The CDR3 is made up of 18 amino acids. CDR1 and CDR2 (germline): SGHNT, YYREEE (reference sequence). Based on the CDR3 plus reference TRBV5-4 and TRBJ2-3, the full variable domain is ETGVTQSPTHLIKTRGQQVTLRCSSQSGHNTVSWYQQALGQGPQFIFQYYREEENGRGNFPPRFSGLQFPNYSSELNVNALELDDSALYLCASSLDWGSSGGGDTQYFGPGTRLTVL.

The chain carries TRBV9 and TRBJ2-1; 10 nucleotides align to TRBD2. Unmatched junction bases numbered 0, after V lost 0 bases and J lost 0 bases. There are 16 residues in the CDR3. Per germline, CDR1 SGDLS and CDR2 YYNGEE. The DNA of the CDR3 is TGTGCCAGCAGCGTAGGACTAGCGGGCTCCTACAATGAGCAGTTCTTC. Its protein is CASSVGLAGSYNEQFF.

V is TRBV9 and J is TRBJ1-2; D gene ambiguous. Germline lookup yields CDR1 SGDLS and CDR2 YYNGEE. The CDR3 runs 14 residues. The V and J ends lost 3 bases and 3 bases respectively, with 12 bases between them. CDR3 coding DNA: TGTGCCAGCAGCGCCCCTACCGTCGACTATGGCTACACCTTC. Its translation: CASSAPTVDYGYTF.

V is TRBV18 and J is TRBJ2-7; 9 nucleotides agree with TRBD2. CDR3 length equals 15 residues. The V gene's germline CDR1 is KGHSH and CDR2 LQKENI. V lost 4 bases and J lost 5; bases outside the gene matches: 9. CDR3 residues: CASSLFGLARDEQYF. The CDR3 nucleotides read TGTGCCAGCTCACTATTTGGACTAGCGAGGGACGAGCAGTACTTC.

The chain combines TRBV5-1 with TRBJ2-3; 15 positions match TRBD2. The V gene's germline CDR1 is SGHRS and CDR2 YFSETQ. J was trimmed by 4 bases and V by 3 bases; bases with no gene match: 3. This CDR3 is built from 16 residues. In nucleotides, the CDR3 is TGCGCCAGCAGCTGGACTAGCGGGAGGGGGGCAGATACGCAGTATTTT. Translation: CASSWTSGRGADTQYF.

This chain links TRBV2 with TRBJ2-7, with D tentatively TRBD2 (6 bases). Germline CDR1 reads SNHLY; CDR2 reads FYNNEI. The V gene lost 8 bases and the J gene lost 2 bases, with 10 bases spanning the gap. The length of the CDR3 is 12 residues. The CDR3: CASFRGTYEQYF. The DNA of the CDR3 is TGTGCCAGCTTTCGCGGGACCTACGAGCAGTACTTC.

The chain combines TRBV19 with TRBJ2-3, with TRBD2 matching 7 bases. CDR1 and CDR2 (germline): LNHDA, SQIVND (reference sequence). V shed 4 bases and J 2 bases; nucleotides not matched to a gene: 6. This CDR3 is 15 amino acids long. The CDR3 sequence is CASSRGGTFTDTQYF. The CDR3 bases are TGTGCCAGTAGTAGGGGGGGGACTTTCACAGATACGCAGTATTTT.

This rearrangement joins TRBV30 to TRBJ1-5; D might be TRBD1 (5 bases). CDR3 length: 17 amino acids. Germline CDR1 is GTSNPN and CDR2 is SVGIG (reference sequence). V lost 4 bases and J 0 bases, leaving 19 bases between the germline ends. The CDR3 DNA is TGTGCCTGGAAGAAGGGGCCTATCAATTATAGCAATCAGCCCCAGCATTTT. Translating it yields CAWKKGPINYSNQPQHF.

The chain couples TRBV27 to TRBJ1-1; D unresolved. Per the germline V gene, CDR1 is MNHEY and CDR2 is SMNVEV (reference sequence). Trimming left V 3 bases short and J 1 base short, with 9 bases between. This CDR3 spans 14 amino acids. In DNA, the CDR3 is TGTGCCAGCAGTTTTCTCCTAGGGAACACTGAAGCTTTCTTT. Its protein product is CASSFLLGNTEAFF.

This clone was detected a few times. The CDR3 here is CASSFSGTEAFF. The CDR3 nucleotides read TGCGCCAGCAGCTTCTCGGGCACTGAAGCTTTCTTT. This sequence joins TRBV5-1 and TRBJ1-1; D not certain. V dropped 2 bases and J dropped 4 bases, with 6 bases sitting between them. This CDR3 region has 12 residues. The germline V gene has CDR1 SGHRS and CDR2 YFSETQ.

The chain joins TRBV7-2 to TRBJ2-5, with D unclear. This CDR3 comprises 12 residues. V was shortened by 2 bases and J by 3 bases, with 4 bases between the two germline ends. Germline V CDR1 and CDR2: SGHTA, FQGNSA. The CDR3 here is CASSLIEETQYF. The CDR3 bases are TGTGCCAGCAGCTTAATAGAAGAGACCCAGTACTTC.

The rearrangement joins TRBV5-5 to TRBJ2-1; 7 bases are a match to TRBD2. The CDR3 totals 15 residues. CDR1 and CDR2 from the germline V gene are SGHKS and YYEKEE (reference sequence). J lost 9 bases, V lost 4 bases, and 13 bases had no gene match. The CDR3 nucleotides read TGTGCCAGCAGCCTACAACCTCGTTCGGGGGGTGAGCAGTTCTTC. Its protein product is CASSLQPRSGGEQFF.

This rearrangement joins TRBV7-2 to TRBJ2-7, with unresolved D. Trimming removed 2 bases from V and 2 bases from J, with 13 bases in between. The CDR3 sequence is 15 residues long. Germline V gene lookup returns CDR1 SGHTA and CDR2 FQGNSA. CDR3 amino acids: CASSLWALRTYEQYF. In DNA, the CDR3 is TGTGCCAGCAGCTTATGGGCACTTCGGACCTACGAGCAGTACTTC.

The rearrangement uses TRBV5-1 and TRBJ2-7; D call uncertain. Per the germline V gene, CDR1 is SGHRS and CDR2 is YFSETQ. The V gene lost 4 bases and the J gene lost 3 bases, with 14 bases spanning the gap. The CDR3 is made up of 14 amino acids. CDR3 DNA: TGCGCCAGCAGCCCGCTGACGAACGGCTACGAGCAGTACTTC. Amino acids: CASSPLTNGYEQYF.

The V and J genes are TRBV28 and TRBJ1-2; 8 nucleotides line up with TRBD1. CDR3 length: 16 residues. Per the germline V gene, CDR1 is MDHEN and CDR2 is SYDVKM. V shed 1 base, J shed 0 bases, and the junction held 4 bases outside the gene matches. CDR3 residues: CASSLSGTGPNYGYTF. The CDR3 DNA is TGTGCCAGCAGTTTATCCGGGACAGGCCCTAACTATGGCTACACCTTC.

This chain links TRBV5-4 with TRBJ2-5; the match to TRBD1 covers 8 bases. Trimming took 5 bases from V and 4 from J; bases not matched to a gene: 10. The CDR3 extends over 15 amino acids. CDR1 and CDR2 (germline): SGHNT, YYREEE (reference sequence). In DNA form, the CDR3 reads TGTGCCAGCAGTCCAAATCAGGGGGCAGCAGAGACCCAGTACTTC. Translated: CASSPNQGAAETQYF.

CDR3 DNA sequence: TGTGCCAGCAGCTTGCCAAGCCTCAACAGGGGGCGAAGTGAAAAACTGTTTTTT. Translation gives CASSLPSLNRGRSEKLFF. This chain uses TRBV5-5 with TRBJ1-4, with 9 positions matching TRBD1. V gave up 1 base and J gave up 7 bases; unmatched junction bases: 14. Germline CDR1 reads SGHKS; CDR2 reads YYEKEE (reference sequence). This CDR3 is built from 18 residues.

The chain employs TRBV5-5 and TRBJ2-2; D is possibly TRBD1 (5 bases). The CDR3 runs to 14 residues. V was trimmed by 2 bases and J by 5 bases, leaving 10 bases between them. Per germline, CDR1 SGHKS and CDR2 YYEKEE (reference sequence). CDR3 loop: CASSFLTGTGELFF. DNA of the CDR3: TGTGCCAGCAGCTTTCTTACAGGAACCGGGGAGCTGTTTTTT.

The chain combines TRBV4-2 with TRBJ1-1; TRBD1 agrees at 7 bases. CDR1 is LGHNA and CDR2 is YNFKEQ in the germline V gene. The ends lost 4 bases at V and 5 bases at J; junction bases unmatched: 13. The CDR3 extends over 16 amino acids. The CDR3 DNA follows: TGTGCCAGCAGCCGCTGGACAGGCCAACGGGGAACTGAAGCTTTCTTT. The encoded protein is CASSRWTGQRGTEAFF.

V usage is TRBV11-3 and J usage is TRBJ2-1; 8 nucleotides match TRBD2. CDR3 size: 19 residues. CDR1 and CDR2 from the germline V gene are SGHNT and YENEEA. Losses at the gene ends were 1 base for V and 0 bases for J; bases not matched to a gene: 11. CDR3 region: CASSLGAGGGMSSYNEQFF. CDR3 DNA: TGTGCCAGCAGCTTAGGGGCGGGGGGCGGTATGAGCTCCTACAATGAGCAGTTCTTC.

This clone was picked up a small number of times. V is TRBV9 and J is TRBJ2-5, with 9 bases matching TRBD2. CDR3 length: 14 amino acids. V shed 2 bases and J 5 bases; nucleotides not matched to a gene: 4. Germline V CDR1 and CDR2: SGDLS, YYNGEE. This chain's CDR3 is CASSVFAGGETQYF. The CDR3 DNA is TGTGCCAGCAGCGTGTTTGCGGGAGGGGAGACCCAGTACTTC.

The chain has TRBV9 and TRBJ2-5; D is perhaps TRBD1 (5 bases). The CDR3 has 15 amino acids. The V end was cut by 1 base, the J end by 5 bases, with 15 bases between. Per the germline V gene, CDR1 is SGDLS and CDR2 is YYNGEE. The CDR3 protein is CASSVQGGVGETQYF. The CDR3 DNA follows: TGTGCCAGCAGCGTACAGGGTGGAGTGGGGGAGACCCAGTACTTC.

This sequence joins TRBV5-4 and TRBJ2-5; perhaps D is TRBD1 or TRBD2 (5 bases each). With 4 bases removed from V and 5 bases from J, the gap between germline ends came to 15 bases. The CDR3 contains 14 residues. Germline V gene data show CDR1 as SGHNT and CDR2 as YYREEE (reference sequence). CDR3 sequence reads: CASSQQAGGETQYF. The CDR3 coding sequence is TGTGCCAGCAGCCAACAGGCCGGCGGGGAGACCCAGTACTTC.

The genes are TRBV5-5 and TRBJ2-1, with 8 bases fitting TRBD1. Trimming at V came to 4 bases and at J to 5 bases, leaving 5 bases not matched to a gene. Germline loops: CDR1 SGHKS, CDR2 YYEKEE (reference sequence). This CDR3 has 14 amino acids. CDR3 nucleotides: TGTGCCAGCAGCCCCGGACAGGGAAACAATGAGCAGTTCTTC. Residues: CASSPGQGNNEQFF. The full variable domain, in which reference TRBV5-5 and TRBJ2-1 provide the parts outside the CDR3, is DAGVTQSPTHLIKTRGQQVTLRCSPISGHKSVSWYQQVLGQGPQFIFQYYEKEERGRGNFPDRFSARQFPNYSSELNVNALLLGDSALYLCASSPGQGNNEQFFGPGTRLTVL.

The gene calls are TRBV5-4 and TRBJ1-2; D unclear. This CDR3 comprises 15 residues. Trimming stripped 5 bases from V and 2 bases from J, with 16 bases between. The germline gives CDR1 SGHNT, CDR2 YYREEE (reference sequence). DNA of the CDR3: TGTGCCAGCAGGACGTCCGGACGGGGAAACTATGGCTACACCTTC. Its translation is CASRTSGRGNYGYTF.

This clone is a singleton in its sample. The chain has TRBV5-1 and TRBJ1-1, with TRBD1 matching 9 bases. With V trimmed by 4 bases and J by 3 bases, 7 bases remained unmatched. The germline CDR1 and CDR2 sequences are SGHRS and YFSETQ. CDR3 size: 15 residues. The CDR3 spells CASSETGGGYTEAFF. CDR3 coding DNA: TGCGCCAGCAGCGAAACAGGGGGCGGGTACACTGAAGCTTTCTTT.